The rows below give T cell receptor beta chains drawn from one sample of a study of cytomegalovirus exposure and HLA in healthy donors. TCRdb keeps only in-frame clones here, not all; method: immunoSEQ multiplex PCR. The sample has about 93,000 clones, 70% to 80% seen once. Material: PBMCs. The receptors originated from a man aged 30 to 45 in good health and CMV-seronegative. CDR3s include the opening cysteine and the closing phenylalanine or tryptophan. The order of the fields is D gene, V gene, J gene, clone size, CDR3 DNA, CDR3 protein. D genes are given only for firm matches. Rows give clone size only sometimes, using once, few, many, or a class for an expanded clone.

TRBD2	TRBV5-6	TRBJ2-2	NA	TGTGCCAGCAGCACCAAGACTAGCGGGAGTTCGACCGGGGAGCTGTTTTTT	CASSTKTSGSSTGELFF
TRBD1	TRBV10-3	TRBJ1-1	NA	TGTGCCATCAGGGAACGAACAGGGGATCCTTCAGGTGAAGCTTTCTTT	CAIRERTGDPSGEAFF
NA	TRBV27	TRBJ1-3	NA	TGTGCCAGCAGTCCCGATTTCAGCTCTGGAAACACCATATATTTT	CASSPDFSSGNTIYF
NA	TRBV13	TRBJ2-5	NA	TGTGCCAGCAGCTTCCGACTAACGGGATCCCAAGAGACCCAGTACTTC	CASSFRLTGSQETQYF
TRBD1	TRBV18	TRBJ1-1	NA	TGTGCCAGCTCCCAGGGGACAGGGGCCTTTGAAGCTTTCTTT	CASSQGTGAFEAFF
TRBD2	TRBV7-6	TRBJ2-5	NA	TGTGCCAGCAGCGTGGGGCTAGCGGGGTCCTTGGCCCAGTACTTC	CASSVGLAGSLAQYF
NA	TRBV5-1	TRBJ2-2	NA	TGCGCCAGCAGCTTGGGGGCAGGGAACACCGGGGAGCTGTTTTTT	CASSLGAGNTGELFF
NA	TRBV5-1	TRBJ1-1	NA	TGCGCCAGCAGCTTGCCAAAGACACCAAACACTGAAGCTTTCTTT	CASSLPKTPNTEAFF
NA	TRBV7-9	TRBJ2-1	NA	TGTGCCAGCAGCTTTCCAGCTAGTGTGGATGGTGAGCAGTTCTTC	CASSFPASVDGEQFF
TRBD1	TRBV7-2	TRBJ1-5	NA	TGTGCCAGCAGCCGACAGGGTCCCAATCAGCCCCAGCATTTT	CASSRQGPNQPQHF
TRBD2	TRBV7-7	TRBJ2-5	NA	TGTGCCAGCAGCCCGACTAGCGGGAGGAGGGAGACCCAGTACTTC	CASSPTSGRRETQYF
NA	TRBV29-1	TRBJ2-7	NA	TGCAGCGTTGAAGGGTGGCCAGGGAAGGGCTACGAGCAGTACTTC	CSVEGWPGKGYEQYF
NA	TRBV9	TRBJ2-1	NA	TGTGCCAGCAGCCCCTCGTGGCGGGGAACTTACAATGAGCAGTTCTTC	CASSPSWRGTYNEQFF
NA	TRBV7-9	TRBJ1-2	NA	TGTGCCAGCAGCTTAGAACAGCCGAGTGGCTACACCTTC	CASSLEQPSGYTF
TRBD1	TRBV4-3	TRBJ1-2	NA	TGCGCCAGCAGCCAGAGCACAGGGGCGCTCTATGGCTACACCTTC	CASSQSTGALYGYTF
NA	TRBV18	TRBJ1-5	NA	TGTGCCAGCTCATCGGGACTGGATCAGCCCCAGCATTTT	CASSSGLDQPQHF
TRBD2	TRBV29-1	TRBJ2-5	NA	TGCAGCGTTGGGCTAGCGGGAGATGAAGAGACCCAGTACTTC	CSVGLAGDEETQYF
TRBD1	TRBV4-2	TRBJ2-2	few	TGTGCCAGCAGCCACGTAAACCGGGACAGGACCGGGGAGCTGTTTTTT	CASSHVNRDRTGELFF
NA	TRBV20-1	TRBJ2-5	NA	TGCAGTGCTAGAGATCGTGAGACCCAGTACTTC	CSARDRETQYF
TRBD2	TRBV6-4	TRBJ2-3	few	TGTGCCAGCAGTGACTCGACTAGCGGGGGGGCAGATACGCAGTATTTT	CASSDSTSGGADTQYF
NA	TRBV5-1	TRBJ1-5	NA	TGCGCCAGCAGCGGGGGGGATAGCAATCAGCCCCAGCATTTT	CASSGGDSNQPQHF
NA	TRBV25-1	TRBJ1-4	NA	TGTGCCAGCAGTGAGGGGGCGGAAAAACTGTTTTTT	CASSEGAEKLFF
TRBD1	TRBV7-2	TRBJ2-1	NA	TGTGCCAGCAGCTACCGGGACAGCTTCTACAATGAGCAGTTCTTC	CASSYRDSFYNEQFF
TRBD1	TRBV4-2	TRBJ2-5	NA	TGTGCCAGCAGCCACCCGACCGGGGACAGGGGTTCCAAACCCCAAGAGACCCAGTACTTC	CASSHPTGDRGSKPQETQYF
TRBD2	TRBV9	TRBJ2-3	NA	TGTGCCAGCAGCACACCTTTAAGGCAGACTAGCGAGTATAGCACAGATACGCAGTATTTT	CASSTPLRQTSEYSTDTQYF
TRBD1	TRBV5-1	TRBJ1-6	NA	TGCGCCAGCAGCCCGGGACAGGGAGGAGAGTCACCCCTCCACTTT	CASSPGQGGESPLHF
TRBD1	TRBV27	TRBJ2-1	NA	TGTGCCAGCAGTTTGCGCGGACAGGGACCCTACAATGAGCAGTTCTTC	CASSLRGQGPYNEQFF
NA	TRBV6-6	TRBJ1-1	NA	TGTGCCAGCAGTTACACCCGGGGACTGGGAGCTTTCTTT	CASSYTRGLGAFF
TRBD2	TRBV7-3	TRBJ2-1	NA	TGTGCCAGCAGCGTTTCCGGGGGGTCCTACAATGAGCAGTTCTTC	CASSVSGGSYNEQFF
NA	TRBV5-4	TRBJ2-2	NA	TGTGCCAGCAGCCCGAGGGGGGGCGGAACGAACACCGGGGAGCTGTTTTTT	CASSPRGGGTNTGELFF
TRBD1	TRBV9	TRBJ1-2	NA	TGTGCCAGCAGCCCCGGGACAGGGGGCTTTGGCTACACCTTC	CASSPGTGGFGYTF
NA	TRBV6-5	TRBJ1-2	NA	TGTGCCAGCAGCTTAGACAGTGATTATGGCTACACCTTC	CASSLDSDYGYTF
NA	TRBV6-5	TRBJ1-2	NA	TGTGCCAGCAGCGAGACGAGGGGGGGCGCTTCTGGCTACACCTTC	CASSETRGGASGYTF
NA	TRBV7-2	TRBJ1-1	NA	TGTGCCAGCAGCTTAGTTCGGAACACTGAAGCTTTCTTT	CASSLVRNTEAFF
TRBD2	TRBV6-1	TRBJ2-1	NA	TGTGCCAGCAGTGAACAGGCGGGAGACCCTTACAATGAGCAGTTCTTC	CASSEQAGDPYNEQFF
TRBD1	TRBV19	TRBJ2-2	NA	TGTGCCAGTAGTATCTTCCAGGGGGCTCGCACCGGGGAGCTGTTTTTT	CASSIFQGARTGELFF
NA	TRBV11-3	TRBJ2-3	NA	TGTGCCAGCAGCTCCCCCATAGTAGCGGTAGTCACAGATACGCAGTATTTT	CASSSPIVAVVTDTQYF
TRBD1	TRBV5-1	TRBJ1-3	NA	TGCGCCAGCAGCTTGTTGCAGGGGGAAGGAAACACCATATATTTT	CASSLLQGEGNTIYF
NA	TRBV6-6	TRBJ2-5	few	TGTGCCAGCAGTCCTCAAGAGACCCAGTACTTC	CASSPQETQYF